This entry lists 19 T cell receptor beta chains sequenced from one sample in a study of blood T cell repertoires in COVID-19. The table came from immunoSEQ multiplex PCR; TCRdb's copy has only in-frame clones and leaves some out. The sample lists around 190,000 clones, over 70% seen once, with about 6.3% in the top ten. The sample consisted of peripheral blood. Receptors were obtained from a man aged 55 to 69 with acute or convalescent COVID-19.

The V call is TRBV6-6, the J call TRBJ2-7; 8 bases align to TRBD2. The J segment lost 3 bases and the V segment lost 5 bases, leaving 6 bases of the junction unmatched. The CDR3 has 14 residues. Germline V gene lookup returns CDR1 MNHNY and CDR2 SVGAGI (reference sequence). CDR3 nucleotide sequence: TGTGCCAGCAGTCCACTAGCGGCAAGCTACGAGCAGTACTTC. It yields the protein CASSPLAASYEQYF.

The chain employs TRBV2 and TRBJ2-2; 7 bases align to TRBD1. Germline V gene data show CDR1 as SNHLY and CDR2 as FYNNEI. CDR3 length equals 14 residues. Trimming removed 3 bases from V and 6 bases from J; junction bases left unmatched: 4. The CDR3 DNA sequence: TGTGCCAGCAGTGATCAACAGGGGCCCGGGGAGCTGTTTTTT. The encoded protein is CASSDQQGPGELFF.

The chain has TRBV6-5 and TRBJ2-3; TRBD2 aligns across 10 bases. CDR1 and CDR2 from the germline V gene are MNHEY and SVGAGI. The CDR3 loop spans 12 amino acids. V was clipped by 6 bases and J by 11 bases; unmatched bases: 5. The CDR3 is CASRVSGGQQYF. CDR3 coding DNA: TGTGCCAGCAGGGTTAGCGGGGGGCAGCAGTATTTT.

In its sample, this clone was seen a few times. The chain links TRBV5-1 to TRBJ2-3; 14 bases line up with TRBD2. J lost 4 bases, V lost 0 bases, and 10 bases had no gene match. The CDR3 is 19 residues long. Germline loops: CDR1 SGHRS, CDR2 YFSETQ. CDR3 in amino acids: CASSLAGLAGVGRADTQYF. The CDR3 DNA reads as TGCGCCAGCAGCTTGGCGGGACTAGCGGGAGTCGGTAGGGCAGATACGCAGTATTTT.

The chain couples TRBV19 to TRBJ1-5; 11 bases map to TRBD1. This CDR3 spans 15 amino acids. Trimming at V came to 5 bases and at J to 7 bases, leaving 7 bases not matched to a gene. CDR1 is LNHDA and CDR2 is SQIVND in the germline V gene (reference sequence). The CDR3 DNA sequence: TGTGCCAGTAGTGCCTGGGACAGGGGGGGCCAGCCCCAGCATTTT. It specifies CASSAWDRGGQPQHF.

V and J are TRBV19 and TRBJ2-2, with TRBD1 matching over 8 bases. The CDR3 consists of 14 residues. From germline, CDR1 is LNHDA and CDR2 SQIVND (reference sequence). The J segment lost 3 bases and the V segment lost 7 bases, leaving 4 bases of the junction unmatched. The CDR3 loop is CASTWTGHTGELFF. In nucleotides, the CDR3 is TGTGCCAGTACCTGGACAGGGCACACCGGGGAGCTGTTTTTT.

The chain combines TRBV7-2 with TRBJ1-2, with a tentative D call TRBD1 (5 bases). The CDR3 has 15 residues. V lost 7 bases, J lost 10 bases, and 25 bases lay in between. Germline V gene lookup returns CDR1 SGHTA and CDR2 FQGNSA. CDR3: CASTLTSGGDPPYTF. CDR3 DNA sequence: TGTGCCAGCACCCTAACTAGCGGAGGGGACCCCCCCTACACCTTC.

The rearrangement uses TRBV5-6 and TRBJ2-2; perhaps TRBD2 as D (6 bases). Trimming left V 6 bases short and J 1 base short, with 16 bases between. CDR3 length: 16 amino acids. Germline V CDR1 and CDR2: SGHDT, YYEEEE. The CDR3 nucleotides read TGTGCCAGCACCACATCCGGGACTGGGAACACCGGGGAGCTGTTTTTT. Protein sequence: CASTTSGTGNTGELFF. Full variable domain (rest looked up from reference TRBV5-6 and TRBJ2-2): DAGVTQSPTHLIKTRGQQVTLRCSPKSGHDTVSWYQQALGQGPQFIFQYYEEEERQRGNFPDRFSGHQFPNYSSELNVNALLLGDSALYLCASTTSGTGNTGELFFGEGSRLTVL.

The V and J genes are TRBV19 and TRBJ2-1, with D tentatively TRBD2 (7 bases). The V end was cut by 6 bases, the J end by 7 bases, with 19 bases between. The CDR3 loop spans 15 amino acids. Germline V gene data show CDR1 as LNHDA and CDR2 as SQIVND (reference sequence). The CDR3 nucleotides read TGTGCCAGTAGGAAGGGGGTGGGAGGGCAAAATGAGCAGTTCTTC. Translated: CASRKGVGGQNEQFF. Full variable domain (rest looked up from reference TRBV19 and TRBJ2-1): DGGITQSPKYLFRKEGQNVTLSCEQNLNHDAMYWYRQDPGQGLRLIYYSQIVNDFQKGDIAEGYSVSREKKESFPLTVTSAQKNPTAFYLCASRKGVGGQNEQFFGPGTRLTVL.

The CDR3 coding sequence is TGTGCCAGCAGCTTAGTTGTCGGGAGGGGATGGGAGACCCAGTACTTC. It encodes CASSLVVGRGWETQYF. V usage is TRBV7-2 and J usage is TRBJ2-5; TRBD2 agrees at 8 bases. Trimming cost V 1 base and J 5 bases; bases outside gene matches: 9. The CDR3 is made up of 16 amino acids. CDR1 is SGHTA and CDR2 is FQGNSA in the germline V gene.

The J gene is TRBJ1-2, the V gene TRBV18; D is uncertain. Germline V gene data show CDR1 as KGHSH and CDR2 as LQKENI. CDR3 length: 13 residues. The ends were cut back, 4 bases at V and 1 base at J, with 7 bases in the middle. CDR3 loop: CASSLNSNYGYTF. In nucleotides, the CDR3 is TGTGCCAGCTCACTTAACAGTAACTATGGCTACACCTTC.

This chain uses TRBV10-1 with TRBJ2-7, with 8 bases lining up with TRBD2. Germline CDR1 is WNHNN and CDR2 is SYGVQD (reference sequence). V shed 3 bases, J shed 5 bases, and the junction held 18 bases outside the gene matches. This CDR3 contains 18 residues. The CDR3 DNA sequence: TGCGCCAGCAGTGACCCCCGCGTTCGAGAGCGGGAGCTCCACGAGCAGTACTTC. Amino acid sequence: CASSDPRVRERELHEQYF.

The chain recombines TRBV4-3 with TRBJ2-1; 16 bases are a match to TRBD2. Germline assignment: CDR1 LGHNA and CDR2 YSLEER. The CDR3 runs to 17 residues. Unmatched junction bases numbered 2, after V lost 3 bases and J lost 3 bases. The CDR3 sequence is CASSQGLAGGYYNEQFF. The CDR3 DNA reads TGCGCCAGCAGCCAGGGACTAGCGGGGGGGTACTACAATGAGCAGTTCTTC.

This chain joins TRBV5-4 and TRBJ2-1; a weak D match, TRBD2 (6 bases). From germline, CDR1 is SGHNT and CDR2 YYREEE (reference sequence). Trimming cost V 1 base and J 2 bases, with 10 bases left between them. This CDR3 contains 15 residues. The CDR3 DNA reads TGTGCCAGCAGCTTGAATAGCGGCACCTACAATGAGCAGTTCTTC. Protein sequence: CASSLNSGTYNEQFF.

The chain recombines TRBV11-2 with TRBJ2-3; 12 positions match TRBD2. Germline V gene lookup returns CDR1 SGHAT and CDR2 FQNNGV. V was clipped by 5 bases and J by 3 bases; unmatched bases: 3. The CDR3 covers 15 residues. CDR3 bases: TGTGCCAGCAGCCCCGGGACTAGCGGGACAGATACGCAGTATTTT. Amino acids: CASSPGTSGTDTQYF.

The chain carries TRBV2 and TRBJ2-1; TRBD2 agrees at 7 bases. The CDR3 is made up of 13 amino acids. Germline CDR1 and CDR2: SNHLY and FYNNEI. The V gene end was trimmed by 2 bases and the J gene end by 10 bases; junction bases not matched to a gene: 5. Here the CDR3 DNA reads TGTGCCAGCAGTGAAAATGCGGGAGAGGAGCAGTTCTTC. Translating gives CASSENAGEEQFF. Together with reference TRBV2 and TRBJ2-1, the CDR3 gives the full variable domain: EPEVTQTPSHQVTQMGQEVILRCVPISNHLYFYWYRQILGQKVEFLVSFYNNEISEKSEIFDDQFSVERPDGSNFTLKIRSTKLEDSAMYFCASSENAGEEQFFGPGTRLTVL.

V gene TRBV9 combines with J gene TRBJ1-2; no reliable D call. V lost 4 bases, J lost 4 bases, and 17 bases lay in between. Per the germline V gene, CDR1 is SGDLS and CDR2 is YYNGEE. The CDR3 runs 15 residues. As DNA, the CDR3 is TGTGCCAGCAGCCCACGGAGAAATGGGTTCTATGGCTACACCTTC. It codes for CASSPRRNGFYGYTF.

The gene calls are TRBV5-4 and TRBJ2-1; D is perhaps TRBD2 (5 bases). The CDR3 spans 15 residues. V lost 2 bases, J lost 0 bases, and 9 bases lay in between. From germline, CDR1 is SGHNT and CDR2 YYREEE (reference sequence). For the CDR3, the DNA is TGTGCCAGCAGCTTTTCAAGCGGCTCCTACAATGAGCAGTTCTTC. Translation gives CASSFSSGSYNEQFF.

The chain combines TRBV4-1 with TRBJ2-7; 7 bases match TRBD2. Germline loops: CDR1 MGHRA, CDR2 YSYEKL. The CDR3 extends over 16 amino acids. CDR3 sequence: CATPTGSSGSSYEQYF. The DNA for the CDR3 is TGCGCTACACCCACCGGGAGTAGCGGGTCCTCCTACGAGCAGTACTTC.